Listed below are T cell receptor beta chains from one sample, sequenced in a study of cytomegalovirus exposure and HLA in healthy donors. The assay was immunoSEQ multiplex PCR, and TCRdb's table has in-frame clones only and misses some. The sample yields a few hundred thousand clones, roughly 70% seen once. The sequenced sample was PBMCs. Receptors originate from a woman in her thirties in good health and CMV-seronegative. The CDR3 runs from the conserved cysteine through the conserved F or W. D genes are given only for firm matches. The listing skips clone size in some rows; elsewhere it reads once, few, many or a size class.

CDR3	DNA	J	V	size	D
CASSHGWGGRNEQFF	TGTGCCAGCAGCCACGGATGGGGGGGACGGAATGAGCAGTTCTTC	TRBJ2-1	TRBV7-9	NA	TRBD2
CASSPTGRGTGELFF	TGTGCCAGCAGCCCCACAGGGAGGGGCACCGGGGAGCTGTTTTTT	TRBJ2-2	TRBV11-2	few	NA
CASSPSGGHTGELFF	TGCGCCAGCAGCCCCAGCGGGGGCCATACCGGGGAGCTGTTTTTT	TRBJ2-2	TRBV5-1	NA	TRBD2
CATSRVAGARNEQFF	TGTGCCACCAGCAGAGTAGCGGGCGCTCGGAATGAGCAGTTCTTC	TRBJ2-1	TRBV15	NA	TRBD2
CAISLFGQGVQMNTEAFF	TGTGCCATCAGCTTATTTGGACAGGGGGTACAAATGAACACTGAAGCTTTCTTT	TRBJ1-1	TRBV11-2	NA	TRBD1
CASSGEGYNEQFF	TGTGCCAGCAGTGGTGAGGGATACAATGAGCAGTTCTTC	TRBJ2-1	TRBV6-4	NA	NA
CASSSPRGGQETQYF	TGTGCCAGCAGCTCCCCCCGGGGGGGGCAAGAGACCCAGTACTTC	TRBJ2-5	TRBV13	NA	TRBD2
CASSTGLRIRETQYF	TGTGCCAGCAGCACCGGACTCCGTATAAGAGAGACCCAGTACTTC	TRBJ2-5	TRBV7-2	few	NA
CASLLRPIDEQFF	TGTGCCAGCTTGCTGCGCCCCATCGATGAGCAGTTCTTC	TRBJ2-1	TRBV18	NA	NA
CAWSLEDRRLYEQYF	TGTGCCTGGTCCCTGGAGGACAGGAGGCTCTACGAGCAGTACTTC	TRBJ2-7	TRBV30	once	TRBD1
CASRLRIDRGANYGYTF	TGTGCCAGCAGGTTAAGGATTGACAGGGGGGCCAACTATGGCTACACCTTC	TRBJ1-2	TRBV5-4	once	TRBD1
CASRTGSGANVLTF	TGCGCCAGCAGAACGGGCTCTGGGGCCAACGTCCTGACTTTC	TRBJ2-6	TRBV25-1	NA	NA
CASSLAQGPYEQYF	TGTGCCAGCAGCTTAGCCCAGGGGCCATACGAGCAGTACTTC	TRBJ2-7	TRBV11-2	few	NA
CASSQELAGAGTQYF	TGTGCCAGCAGCCAAGAGCTAGCGGGGGCTGGGACCCAGTACTTC	TRBJ2-5	TRBV14	NA	TRBD2
CASSLGLAGETYNEQFF	TGCGCCAGCAGCTTGGGACTAGCGGGAGAAACCTACAATGAGCAGTTCTTC	TRBJ2-1	TRBV5-1	NA	TRBD2
CASSFVDNEQFF	TGCGCCAGCAGCTTTGTAGACAATGAGCAGTTCTTC	TRBJ2-1	TRBV5-1	NA	NA
CASSLGVGPGLLYEQYF	TGTGCCAGCAGCTTAGGGGTGGGGCCGGGACTTCTCTACGAGCAGTACTTC	TRBJ2-7	TRBV7-6	few	NA
CASSLGLAGDNEQFF	TGCGCCAGCAGCTTGGGACTAGCGGGGGACAATGAGCAGTTCTTC	TRBJ2-1	TRBV5-1	NA	TRBD2
CSTAGTASTDTQYF	TGCAGCACGGCCGGGACAGCTAGCACAGATACGCAGTATTTT	TRBJ2-3	TRBV29-1	NA	TRBD1
CASIGGRGAAYEQYF	TGTGCCAGCATCGGCGGGCGGGGGGCCGCCTACGAGCAGTACTTC	TRBJ2-7	TRBV6-1	NA	TRBD2
CASSARQGDNSPLHF	TGTGCCAGCAGTGCCCGACAGGGGGATAATTCACCCCTCCACTTT	TRBJ1-6	TRBV6-6	once	TRBD1
CSSRQGTANYGYTF	TGTTCCAGCAGACAGGGGACAGCTAACTATGGCTACACCTTC	TRBJ1-2	TRBV7-9	NA	TRBD1
CASSYGGVAWGDTQYF	TGTGCCAGCAGTTACGGGGGGGTAGCTTGGGGAGATACGCAGTATTTT	TRBJ2-3	TRBV6-6	NA	TRBD2
CASSPRTGEANTEAFF	TGTGCCAGCTCACCCCGGACAGGGGAGGCGAACACTGAAGCTTTCTTT	TRBJ1-1	TRBV18	NA	TRBD1
CASSLDAGKQGSEAFF	TGTGCCAGCAGCTTAGATGCCGGCAAACAGGGATCTGAAGCTTTCTTT	TRBJ1-1	TRBV11-2	NA	NA
CASSFGPQGSGYTF	TGTGCCAGCAGCTTCGGCCCGCAGGGTAGCGGCTACACCTTC	TRBJ1-2	TRBV7-2	NA	NA
CASSFIGGADTQYF	TGTGCCAGCAGCTTCATAGGGGGAGCAGATACGCAGTATTTT	TRBJ2-3	TRBV7-2	NA	NA
CASSLGVTSAEQFF	TGCGCCAGCAGCTTGGGGGTGACTAGCGCTGAGCAGTTCTTC	TRBJ2-1	TRBV5-1	NA	TRBD2
CATSREKGAHEQYF	TGTGCCACCAGCAGAGAAAAGGGGGCCCACGAGCAGTACTTC	TRBJ2-7	TRBV15	NA	TRBD1
CASSHPQAVGGNTIYF	TGTGCCAGCAGCCACCCACAGGCAGTAGGTGGAAACACCATATATTTT	TRBJ1-3	TRBV5-6	NA	NA
CASSLGTGYSNQPQHF	TGTGCCAGCAGCTTGGGGACAGGTTATAGCAATCAGCCCCAGCATTTT	TRBJ1-5	TRBV11-2	NA	TRBD1
CASSPPGGNQETQYF	TGTGCCAGCAGCCCCCCGGGAGGGAACCAAGAGACCCAGTACTTC	TRBJ2-5	TRBV7-8	NA	TRBD2